This TCR beta chain was identified in a study of PD-L1 blockade in urothelial cancer. Study overall: Patients started atezolizumab around 2014, 1,200 mg intravenously every 3 weeks. Most of the roughly 29 patients were men whose urothelial cancer was bladder-origin. Study findings and constraints: Tumor-associated blood clones were expanded more by durable-benefit patients at 3 weeks.

As to time point: pretreatment peripheral blood. Patient disease was locally advanced or metastatic urothelial carcinoma. For this clone: Its cognate antigen is unknown.

V was clipped by 5 bases and J by 8 bases; unmatched bases: 7. CDR3 length: 14 residues. The V gene's germline CDR1 is ENHRY and CDR2 SYGVKD. TCRdb's copy holds only in-frame clones and misses some; the assay was immunoSEQ multiplex PCR. Of approximately 90,000 clones listed, more than 75% are singletons. This sequence was found in a man aged 60 to 69 with urothelial cancer. The genes are TRBV10-3 and TRBJ1-4; 8 nucleotides align to TRBD1. The sample consisted of PBMCs, taken around atezolizumab (anti-PD-L1) treatment. DNA of the CDR3: TGTGCCATCAGTTCAGGGGGCTCGGGCGAAAAACTGTTTTTT. It yields the protein CAISSGGSGEKLFF.